The table lists the clone carrying this T cell receptor (beta chain) with a few counts. This record comes from a study of blood T cells in healthy people across ages. As for the study in general: Capture by template switching was about one barcoded beta molecule per two T cells.

PCR was performed a second time for about 7 to 12 cycles using a sample-barcoded 5' primer and a J-beta primer mix. TCRdb re-called the 5' RACE reads through MiXCR, storing one row per CDR3 protein. The sample includes 1.5 million to 2 million distinct CDR3 sequences, around half seen only once; the top ten take around 2.1%. Each sample had at least 6 million PBMCs isolated. With 3 bases removed from V and 2 bases from J, the gap between germline ends came to 11 bases. The CDR3 runs to 14 residues. In germline, CDR1 is SGHAT, CDR2 FQDESV (reference sequence). This TCR was recovered from a middle-aged woman in good health. This chain joins TRBV11-1 and TRBJ2-7, with D perhaps matching TRBD1 or TRBD2 (5 bases each). The sample was blood. In DNA, the CDR3 is TGTGCCAGCAGCTTCTTCGGGGCCACCTACGAGCAGTACTTC. Amino acids: CASSFFGATYEQYF.